A selection of T cell receptor beta chains follows, all from one sample in a study of blood T cell repertoires in COVID-19. Repertoires were generated with immunoSEQ multiplex PCR, while TCRdb's copy carries only in-frame clones and drops some. Of about 100,000 clones detected, just under 80% appear once; the ten largest clones hold around 30%. The sample comprised peripheral blood. Every receptor here comes from a man in his sixties or seventies with active or convalescent COVID-19. Both conserved end residues are part of each CDR3. A D gene is named only where the DNA matches it firmly. The listing skips clone size in some rows; elsewhere it reads once, few, many or a size class.

CDR3 DNA	CDR3 protein	CDR3 length	J gene	D gene	V gene	clone size
TGTGCCTGGAGTACTGGGCAGTTCTATGGCTACACCTTC	CAWSTGQFYGYTF	13	TRBJ1-2	.	TRBV30	.
TGTGCCAGCTCCCTTATCAGGACTAGCGATGACGGGGAGCTGTTTTTT	CASSLIRTSDDGELFF	16	TRBJ2-2	TRBD2	TRBV18	.
TGTGCCAGTACCCGGGACTCCAATCAGCCCCAGCATTTT	CASTRDSNQPQHF	13	TRBJ1-5	.	TRBV12-3/TRBV12-4	.
TGTGCCAGCAGCCCCTCAAGGGGGCAGGGAGATACGCAGTATTTT	CASSPSRGQGDTQYF	15	TRBJ2-3	TRBD1	TRBV16	once
TGTGCCACCGGAGGGGATTCGGGGTCGGGCTACACCTTC	CATGGDSGSGYTF	13	TRBJ1-2	.	TRBV6-5	.
TGTGCCAGCAGCCTGACTAGCGGCGACTACGAGCAGTACTTC	CASSLTSGDYEQYF	14	TRBJ2-7	TRBD2	TRBV6-5	.
TGTGCCAGCAGTTACTCGAGAAACAGGGCAGAGCAGTTCTTC	CASSYSRNRAEQFF	14	TRBJ2-1	.	TRBV6-2/TRBV6-3	once
TGTGCCAGCACCCTCCGCTACAGGGATTGGTCCTACGAGCAGTACTTC	CASTLRYRDWSYEQYF	16	TRBJ2-7	.	TRBV28	.
TGTGCCAGCAGCCCGACAGTTGACTATGGCTACACCTTC	CASSPTVDYGYTF	13	TRBJ1-2	.	TRBV3-1/TRBV3-2	few
TGTGCCACCAGTGGAAGAAGCGGGGTCACAGATACGCAGTATTTT	CATSGRSGVTDTQYF	15	TRBJ2-3	TRBD2	TRBV24-1	.
TGTGCCAGCTCACTACCTTTGGACAGGGTGGGCAATCAGCCCCAGCATTTT	CASSLPLDRVGNQPQHF	17	TRBJ1-5	TRBD1	TRBV18	.
TGTGCCAGCAGTGAAAGGGGCGGCTACACCTTC	CASSERGGYTF	11	TRBJ1-2	.	TRBV6-1	.
TGTGCCAGCTCTTTCATCAGCGGGGGGGCTTTTGGGACGCAGTATTTT	CASSFISGGAFGTQYF	16	TRBJ2-3	TRBD2	TRBV9	.
TGTGCCACCGGGACATCCCCCTACGAGCAGTACTTC	CATGTSPYEQYF	12	TRBJ2-7	.	TRBV10-3	.
TGTGCCAGCAGCATCGACAGGGGGCGCAATGAAAAACTGTTTTTT	CASSIDRGRNEKLFF	15	TRBJ1-4	.	TRBV21-1	few
TGCGCCAGCAGCCAAGATGGCGGGGCAACTGGGACCCAGTACTTC	CASSQDGGATGTQYF	15	TRBJ2-5	.	TRBV4-3	once
TGTGCCAGCAGTAGGACAGGGGTAACTGGCTACACCTTC	CASSRTGVTGYTF	13	TRBJ1-2	TRBD1	TRBV6-5	.
TGTGCCTCCTCCGGGACAGGGTCGGGCGAGCAGTACTTC	CASSGTGSGEQYF	13	TRBJ2-7	TRBD1	TRBV30	few
TGTGCCAGCTCACCAGGGGGGAGCTCCTACGAGCAGTACTTC	CASSPGGSSYEQYF	14	TRBJ2-7	.	TRBV18	.
TGTGCCAGCAGTTACAGCGGGAGAATGGGCTACGAGCAGTACTTC	CASSYSGRMGYEQYF	15	TRBJ2-7	TRBD2	TRBV6-5	.
TGTGCCAGCAGCTTAGGGACAGGATACGAGCAGTACTTC	CASSLGTGYEQYF	13	TRBJ2-7	TRBD1	TRBV7-3	.
TGCGCCAGCAGCTTGGGAGGCGGGGAGCTGTTTTTT	CASSLGGGELFF	12	TRBJ2-2	.	TRBV5-1	.
TGCGCCAGCAGCTTGTACGGGGGATCGACTGAAGCTTTCTTT	CASSLYGGSTEAFF	14	TRBJ1-1	.	TRBV5-1	.
TGTGCCAGCAGCCAAGATCTCTGGGGGACAGGGGGCTACGAGCAGTACTTC	CASSQDLWGTGGYEQYF	17	TRBJ2-7	TRBD1	TRBV3-1/TRBV3-2	.
TGTGCCACCAGTGCTAAAGGGGGGGGCAGAGAAGCTTTCTTT	CATSAKGGGREAFF	14	TRBJ1-1	.	TRBV24-1	few
TGCGCCAGCAGCTTGGCCCCCGGGGGCTACACCTTC	CASSLAPGGYTF	12	TRBJ1-2	.	TRBV5-1	.
TGTGCCAGCAGCAAGGAGGGACAGGGGGCCAGAGTACTCTATGGCTACACCTTC	CASSKEGQGARVLYGYTF	18	TRBJ1-2	TRBD1	TRBV5-5	.
TGTGCCAGCAGCTTGGGACTTTTCCCCTATGGCTACACCTTC	CASSLGLFPYGYTF	14	TRBJ1-2	.	TRBV7-9	.
TGTGCCAGCAGTTACTCGGACAGGGGCTACGAGCAGTACTTC	CASSYSDRGYEQYF	14	TRBJ2-7	TRBD1	TRBV6-5	.
TGTGCCAGCAGTTTCCGAATGGACGGGGACTATGGCTACACCTTC	CASSFRMDGDYGYTF	15	TRBJ1-2	.	TRBV27	.
TGTGCCAGTCTGGCCCGCCGGGACAGGGGGCCAAATCAGCCCCAGCATTTT	CASLARRDRGPNQPQHF	17	TRBJ1-5	TRBD1	TRBV19	.
TGTGCCAGCTCCCTAGCGGATATCACCAGCGAGCAGTACTTC	CASSLADITSEQYF	14	TRBJ2-7	TRBD2	TRBV18	few
TGTGCCAGTAGTTTGACTAGCGGGAAGGGGGAGCTGTTTTTT	CASSLTSGKGELFF	14	TRBJ2-2	TRBD2	TRBV19	.
TGTGCCAGCAGCGTGACCGGACAGTTGAACACTGAAGCTTTCTTT	CASSVTGQLNTEAFF	15	TRBJ1-1	.	TRBV13	.
TGTGCCAGCAGTCGGGGGGGCGTCTATGGCTACACCTTC	CASSRGGVYGYTF	13	TRBJ1-2	.	TRBV27	.
TGTGCCAGCAGCTTAGATCGACAGAGAAACACCATATATTTT	CASSLDRQRNTIYF	14	TRBJ1-3	.	TRBV11-2	.
TGCGCCAGCAGCCAAGATTTACAGGGGGTAGAGGGCAATCAGCCCCAGCATTTT	CASSQDLQGVEGNQPQHF	18	TRBJ1-5	TRBD1	TRBV4-1	.
TGTGCCAGCAGTAAAGGAGGGTCCGAGCAGTACTTC	CASSKGGSEQYF	12	TRBJ2-7	.	TRBV25-1	few
TGCGCCAGCAGCCAAGAGCAGGGTGTCTACAATGAGCAGTTCTTC	CASSQEQGVYNEQFF	15	TRBJ2-1	.	TRBV4-3	.
TGTGCCAGCAGCCGACAGGGATCCTCATCCTTTCCCCAAGAGACCCAGTACTTC	CASSRQGSSSFPQETQYF	18	TRBJ2-5	TRBD1	TRBV6-2/TRBV6-3	few
TGTGCCAGCAGCACGGATCCTCTGCGAGGCACTGAAGCTTTCTTT	CASSTDPLRGTEAFF	15	TRBJ1-1	.	TRBV5-5	.
TGTGCCAGCTCACCAGCGGGACGGCTTAGCGGGGGAAAACTGTTTTTT	CASSPAGRLSGGKLFF	16	TRBJ1-4	.	TRBV18	.
TGTGCCACCAGTGACCCCACTACGGGCACAGATACGCAGTATTTT	CATSDPTTGTDTQYF	15	TRBJ2-3	.	TRBV24-1	.
TGTGCCAGCAGCGCCGGACTCACAGGGTCTACCTATGGCTACACCTTC	CASSAGLTGSTYGYTF	16	TRBJ1-2	.	TRBV5-6	few
TGTGCCAGCAGGGCCACCGGGAGCTCCTATAATTCACCCCTCCACTTT	CASRATGSSYNSPLHF	16	TRBJ1-6	.	TRBV2	.
TGTGCCAGCAGTTACGGGGCCGAGCAGTACTTC	CASSYGAEQYF	11	TRBJ2-7	.	TRBV6-2/TRBV6-3	.
TGTGCCAGCAGCCAAGATGCGACAGGGGCTTCACCCCTCCACTTT	CASSQDATGASPLHF	15	TRBJ1-6	TRBD1	TRBV3-1/TRBV3-2	.
TGTGCCAGCCGGGGTTTGGGGAGTGCGGGAAACACCATATATTTT	CASRGLGSAGNTIYF	15	TRBJ1-3	.	TRBV6-5	.
TGTGCCAGCAGCCAAGGGGTTGGACAGGGCTACTACGAGCAGTACTTC	CASSQGVGQGYYEQYF	16	TRBJ2-7	TRBD1	TRBV14	.
TGTGCTAGTGGTCCTGGACAGGGGAACACAGATACGCAGTATTTT	CASGPGQGNTDTQYF	15	TRBJ2-3	TRBD1	TRBV12-5	.
TGTGCCTGGACCCAGGATGCCCCGGGGGAGCAGTACTTC	CAWTQDAPGEQYF	13	TRBJ2-7	.	TRBV30	.
TGTGCCAGCCTGACTTCCTACAATGAGCAGTTCTTC	CASLTSYNEQFF	12	TRBJ2-1	.	TRBV6-5	.
TGTGCCAGCAGCTCAGCGGGACTAGGCGAGCAGTACTTC	CASSSAGLGEQYF	13	TRBJ2-7	TRBD2	TRBV13	once
TGTGCCAGCAGTCCCGACACCGGGGAGCTGTTTTTT	CASSPDTGELFF	12	TRBJ2-2	.	TRBV12-3/TRBV12-4	.
TGTGCCAGCAGGCCAGGACAGGGGGTCAATTCACCCCTCCACTTT	CASRPGQGVNSPLHF	15	TRBJ1-6	TRBD1	TRBV6-1	.